The clone carrying this TCR beta chain was seen at least ten times. From germline, CDR1 is GTSNPN and CDR2 SVGIG (reference sequence). V was pared by 3 bases and J by 5 bases, with 11 bases between. CDR3 length: 12 residues. TCR beta CDR3 amplification used RNA transcripts. First-round RT-PCR with HTBI primers preceded a second-round multiplex PCR. TCRdb reprocessed the multiplex PCR reads via MiXCR and lists one record per CDR3 protein. The sample has about 370,000 distinct CDR3 sequences; about a sixth are singletons. The sample originates from a study of Graves' ophthalmopathy and Graves' hyperthyroidism. Stable hyperthyroidism meant no ophthalmopathy within 18 months of follow-up.

The chain joins TRBV30 to TRBJ2-7; weak D call: TRBD2 (6 bases). The specimen was peripheral blood. This receptor was obtained from an adult woman with stable Graves' hyperthyroidism. CDR3 bases: TGTGCCTGGAGCCGCCGGAGGGACGAGCAGTACTTC. Translation: CAWSRRRDEQYF.